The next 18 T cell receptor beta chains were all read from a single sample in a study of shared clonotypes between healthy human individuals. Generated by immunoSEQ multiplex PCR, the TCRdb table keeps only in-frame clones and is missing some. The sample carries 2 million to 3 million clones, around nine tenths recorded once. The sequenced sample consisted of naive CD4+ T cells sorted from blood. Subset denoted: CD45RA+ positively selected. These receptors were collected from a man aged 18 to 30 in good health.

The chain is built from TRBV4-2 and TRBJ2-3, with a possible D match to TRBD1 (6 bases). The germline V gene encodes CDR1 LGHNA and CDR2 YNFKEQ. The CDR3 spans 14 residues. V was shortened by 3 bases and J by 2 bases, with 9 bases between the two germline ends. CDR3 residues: CASSQGAFTDTQYF. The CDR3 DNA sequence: TGTGCCAGCAGCCAGGGGGCGTTCACAGATACGCAGTATTTT.

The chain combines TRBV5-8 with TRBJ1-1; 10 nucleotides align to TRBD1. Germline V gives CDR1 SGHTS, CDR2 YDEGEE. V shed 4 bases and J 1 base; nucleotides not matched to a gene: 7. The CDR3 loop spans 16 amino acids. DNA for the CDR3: TGTGCCAGCAGCCCGGGACAGGGGCTGCAGAACACTGAAGCTTTCTTT. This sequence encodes CASSPGQGLQNTEAFF.

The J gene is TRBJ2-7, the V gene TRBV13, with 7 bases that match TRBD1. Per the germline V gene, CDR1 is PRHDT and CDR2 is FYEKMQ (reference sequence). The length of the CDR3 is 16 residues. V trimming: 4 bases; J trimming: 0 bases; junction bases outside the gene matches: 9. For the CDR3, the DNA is TGTGCCAGCAGCTCGGCCGTTGGACAGGCCTCCTACGAGCAGTACTTC. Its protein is CASSSAVGQASYEQYF.

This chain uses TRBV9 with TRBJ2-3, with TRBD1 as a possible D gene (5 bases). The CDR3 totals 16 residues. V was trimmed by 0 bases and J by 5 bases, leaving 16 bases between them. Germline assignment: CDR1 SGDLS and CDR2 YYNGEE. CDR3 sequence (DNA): TGTGCCAGCAGCGTAGCTTCTGGACACAATGTAGATACGCAGTATTTT. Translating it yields CASSVASGHNVDTQYF.

Here the CDR3 DNA reads TGCGCCAGTCAGGACCGAGTCTCAAACACTGAAGCTTTCTTT. It specifies CASQDRVSNTEAFF. V is TRBV5-1 and J is TRBJ1-1; no clear D. Germline V gene lookup returns CDR1 SGHRS and CDR2 YFSETQ. Trimming removed 8 bases at V and 2 bases at J, with 16 bases between. CDR3 size: 14 residues.

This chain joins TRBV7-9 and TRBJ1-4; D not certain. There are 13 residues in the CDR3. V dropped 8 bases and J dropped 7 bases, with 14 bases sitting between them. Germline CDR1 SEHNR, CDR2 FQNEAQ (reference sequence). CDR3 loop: CASQIGLSEKLFF. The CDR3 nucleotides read TGTGCCAGCCAGATCGGACTTAGTGAAAAACTGTTTTTT.

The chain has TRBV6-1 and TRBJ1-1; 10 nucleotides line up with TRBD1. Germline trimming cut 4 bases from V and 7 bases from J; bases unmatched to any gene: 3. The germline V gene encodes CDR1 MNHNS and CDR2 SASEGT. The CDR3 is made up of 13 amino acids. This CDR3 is CASSAGQGGEAFF. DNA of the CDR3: TGTGCCAGCAGTGCAGGACAGGGGGGTGAAGCTTTCTTT.

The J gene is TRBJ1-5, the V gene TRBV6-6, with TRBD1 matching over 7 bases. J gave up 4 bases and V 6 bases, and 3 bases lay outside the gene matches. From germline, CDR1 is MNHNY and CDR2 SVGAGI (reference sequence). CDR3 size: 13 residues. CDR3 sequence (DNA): TGTGCCAGCAGCGGGACAGATAATCAGCCCCAGCATTTT. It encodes CASSGTDNQPQHF.

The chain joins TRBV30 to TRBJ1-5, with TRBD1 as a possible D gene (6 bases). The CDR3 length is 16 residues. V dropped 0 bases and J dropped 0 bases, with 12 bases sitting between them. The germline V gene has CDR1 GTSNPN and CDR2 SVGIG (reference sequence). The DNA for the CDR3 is TGTGCCTGGAGTGTGGGGGGCAGTTATAGCAATCAGCCCCAGCATTTT. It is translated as CAWSVGGSYSNQPQHF.

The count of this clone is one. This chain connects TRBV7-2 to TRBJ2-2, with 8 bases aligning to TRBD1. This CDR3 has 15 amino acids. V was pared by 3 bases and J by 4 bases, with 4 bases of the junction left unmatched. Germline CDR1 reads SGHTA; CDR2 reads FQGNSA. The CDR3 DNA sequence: TGTGCCAGCAGCTTGACAGGGGCGGCCACCGGGGAGCTGTTTTTT. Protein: CASSLTGAATGELFF.

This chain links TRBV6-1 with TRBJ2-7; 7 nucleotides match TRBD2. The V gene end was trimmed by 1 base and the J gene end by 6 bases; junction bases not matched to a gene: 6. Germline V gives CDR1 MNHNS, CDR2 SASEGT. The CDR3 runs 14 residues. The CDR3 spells CASSEGTSRREQYF. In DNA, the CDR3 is TGTGCCAGCAGTGAAGGGACTAGTCGGCGCGAGCAGTACTTC.

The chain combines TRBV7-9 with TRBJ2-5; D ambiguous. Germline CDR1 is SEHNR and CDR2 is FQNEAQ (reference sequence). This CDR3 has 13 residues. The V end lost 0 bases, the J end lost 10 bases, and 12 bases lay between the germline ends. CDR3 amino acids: CASSLALSSDQYF. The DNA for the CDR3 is TGTGCCAGCAGCTTAGCGCTTTCTAGTGACCAGTACTTC.

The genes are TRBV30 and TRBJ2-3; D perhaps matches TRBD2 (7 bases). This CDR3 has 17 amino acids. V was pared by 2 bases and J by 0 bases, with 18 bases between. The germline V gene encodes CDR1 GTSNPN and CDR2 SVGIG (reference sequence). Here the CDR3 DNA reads TGTGCCTGGAGTCCCCCTGGGGGGGGCCCTAGCACAGATACGCAGTATTTT. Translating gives CAWSPPGGGPSTDTQYF.

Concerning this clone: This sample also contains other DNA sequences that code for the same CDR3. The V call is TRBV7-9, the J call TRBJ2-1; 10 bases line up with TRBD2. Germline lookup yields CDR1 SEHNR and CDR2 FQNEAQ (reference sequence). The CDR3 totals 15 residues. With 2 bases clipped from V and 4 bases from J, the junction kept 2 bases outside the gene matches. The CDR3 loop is CASSLSSGGYNEQFF. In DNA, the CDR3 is TGTGCCAGCAGCTTATCTAGCGGGGGATACAATGAGCAGTTCTTC.

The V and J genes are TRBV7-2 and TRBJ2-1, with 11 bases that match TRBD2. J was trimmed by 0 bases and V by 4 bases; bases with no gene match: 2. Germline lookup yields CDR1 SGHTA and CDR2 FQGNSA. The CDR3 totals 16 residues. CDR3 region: CASSSGTSGSYNEQFF. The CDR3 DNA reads TGTGCCAGCAGCTCCGGGACTAGCGGCTCCTACAATGAGCAGTTCTTC.

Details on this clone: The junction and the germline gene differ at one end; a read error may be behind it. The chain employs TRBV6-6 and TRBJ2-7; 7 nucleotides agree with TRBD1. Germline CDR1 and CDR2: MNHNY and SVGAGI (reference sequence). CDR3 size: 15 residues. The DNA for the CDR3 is TGTGCCAGCAGTAACTCCGGGACAGACTCCTACGAGCAGTACTTC. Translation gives CASSNSGTDSYEQYF.

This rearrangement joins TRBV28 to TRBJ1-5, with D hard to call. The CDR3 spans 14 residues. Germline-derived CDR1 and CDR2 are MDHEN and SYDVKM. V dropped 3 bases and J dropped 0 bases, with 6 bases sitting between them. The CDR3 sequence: CASSFAYSNQPQHF. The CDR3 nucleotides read TGTGCCAGCAGTTTTGCCTATAGCAATCAGCCCCAGCATTTT.

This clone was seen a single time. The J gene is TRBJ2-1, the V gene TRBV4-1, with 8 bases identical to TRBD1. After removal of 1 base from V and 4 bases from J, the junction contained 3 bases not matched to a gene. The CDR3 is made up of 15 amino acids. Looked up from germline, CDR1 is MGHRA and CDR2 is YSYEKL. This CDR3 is CASSQGQGKYNEQFF. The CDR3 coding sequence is TGCGCCAGCAGCCAAGGACAGGGGAAGTACAATGAGCAGTTCTTC.